This is a list of T cell receptor beta chains from one sample in a study of T-cell reconstitution after alpha-beta-depleted transplantation in children. TCRdb used MiXCR to reprocess the PCR reads, holding one entry per CDR3 protein. The table lists over 7,500 distinct CDR3 sequences, about 14% of them singletons. Sequences were derived from PBMCs, mostly from graft donor cells, sampled 60 days after TCRalphabeta/CD19-depleted stem cell transplant. These receptor sequences come from a male patient younger than 18 who had a stem cell transplant for acute lymphoblastic leukemia, so the T cells may come from the graft donor. The CDR3 runs from the conserved cysteine through the conserved F or W. The order of the fields is CDR3 length, clone size, V gene, D gene, J gene, CDR3 DNA, CDR3 protein. A D gene is named only where the DNA matches it firmly. Size tells how often a clone was seen (once, few, many) or the class of an expanded clone, and some rows leave it out.

len: 16; abundance: many; v_gene: TRBV24-1; d_gene: TRBD2; j_gene: TRBJ2-2; CDR3nt: TGTGCCACCAGTGGCCAAAGACTAGCGGGGACCGGGGAGCTGTTTTTT; CDR3aa: CATSGQRLAGTGELFF
len: 11; abundance: .; v_gene: TRBV29-1; d_gene: TRBD1; j_gene: TRBJ2-3; CDR3nt: TGCAGCGTCTGGGACAGAAATACGCAGTATTTT; CDR3aa: CSVWDRNTQYF
len: 14; abundance: many; v_gene: TRBV12-3/TRBV12-4; d_gene: .; j_gene: TRBJ1-5; CDR3nt: TGTGCCAGCAGTTTGGCGGGGGCGGCCGGGCCCCAGCATTTT; CDR3aa: CASSLAGAAGPQHF
len: 16; abundance: .; v_gene: TRBV28; d_gene: TRBD2; j_gene: TRBJ2-1; CDR3nt: TGTGCCAGCAGTCCCTTTAGCGGGAGGGCCGGGGTTGAGCAGTTCTTC; CDR3aa: CASSPFSGRAGVEQFF
len: 14; abundance: .; v_gene: TRBV27; d_gene: .; j_gene: TRBJ2-5; CDR3nt: TGTGCCAGCAGTTTGTGGGGGAAGGGGGAGACCCAGTACTTC; CDR3aa: CASSLWGKGETQYF
len: 13; abundance: many; v_gene: TRBV7-9; d_gene: .; j_gene: TRBJ1-1; CDR3nt: TGTGCCAGCAGCTTGTTCAGGGACACTGAAGCTTTCTTT; CDR3aa: CASSLFRDTEAFF
len: 12; abundance: many; v_gene: TRBV10-3; d_gene: .; j_gene: TRBJ1-1; CDR3nt: TGTGCCATCGGTACGGGGCTCACTGAAGCTTTCTTT; CDR3aa: CAIGTGLTEAFF
len: 15; abundance: many; v_gene: TRBV5-4; d_gene: TRBD1; j_gene: TRBJ1-4; CDR3nt: TGTGCCAGCAGCCCAGGGGGAGGGCCCGATGAAAAACTGTTTTTT; CDR3aa: CASSPGGGPDEKLFF
len: 15; abundance: .; v_gene: TRBV6-2/TRBV6-3; d_gene: TRBD1; j_gene: TRBJ2-7; CDR3nt: TGTGCCAGCGGCTCCCGGGACAGCTACTCCTACGAGCAGTACTTC; CDR3aa: CASGSRDSYSYEQYF
len: 13; abundance: few; v_gene: TRBV21-1; d_gene: .; j_gene: TRBJ2-2; CDR3nt: TGTGCCAGCAGCAACCGGAGCACCGGGGAGCTGTTTTTT; CDR3aa: CASSNRSTGELFF
len: 15; abundance: .; v_gene: TRBV10-2; d_gene: .; j_gene: TRBJ2-5; CDR3nt: TGCGCCAGCAGTGAGTCCAGGGCCCGATGGGAGACCCAGTACTTC; CDR3aa: CASSESRARWETQYF
len: 16; abundance: .; v_gene: TRBV7-1; d_gene: .; j_gene: TRBJ1-5; CDR3nt: TGTGCCAGCAGCTCTGTGGCGAAGGGGAGGAATCAGCCCCAGCATTTT; CDR3aa: CASSSVAKGRNQPQHF
len: 14; abundance: many; v_gene: TRBV3-1; d_gene: .; j_gene: TRBJ2-2; CDR3nt: TGTGCCAGCAGAACGGGGTCGAACACCGGGGAGCTGTTTTTT; CDR3aa: CASRTGSNTGELFF
len: 14; abundance: many; v_gene: TRBV5-4; d_gene: .; j_gene: TRBJ1-2; CDR3nt: TGTGCCACTGAGGGGAATGGGCCGGACTATGGCTACACCTTC; CDR3aa: CATEGNGPDYGYTF
len: 14; abundance: many; v_gene: TRBV7-2; d_gene: .; j_gene: TRBJ1-5; CDR3nt: TGTGCCAGCAGCGTGGGACCGCTCAATCAGCCCCAGCATTTT; CDR3aa: CASSVGPLNQPQHF
len: 16; abundance: once; v_gene: TRBV27; d_gene: .; j_gene: TRBJ1-1; CDR3nt: TGTGCCAGCAGCCCAGGGCAGGGTGTCGGGAACACTGAAGCTTTCTTT; CDR3aa: CASSPGQGVGNTEAFF
len: 14; abundance: medium-sized; v_gene: TRBV19; d_gene: TRBD1; j_gene: TRBJ2-7; CDR3nt: TGTGCCAGTAGTGAACAGGGGGTTAGCGACGAGCAGTACTTC; CDR3aa: CASSEQGVSDEQYF
len: 15; abundance: many; v_gene: TRBV5-1; d_gene: .; j_gene: TRBJ2-7; CDR3nt: TGCGCCAGCAGCTTGCGGGACGGAACACCCTACGAGCAGTACTTC; CDR3aa: CASSLRDGTPYEQYF
len: 14; abundance: few; v_gene: TRBV11-2; d_gene: .; j_gene: TRBJ1-1; CDR3nt: TGTGCCAGCAGCTTATGGCAGGCGAACACTGAAGCTTTCTTT; CDR3aa: CASSLWQANTEAFF
len: 13; abundance: many; v_gene: TRBV5-1; d_gene: .; j_gene: TRBJ2-3; CDR3nt: TGCGCCAGCTCCCCAGGGGAGACAGATACGCAGTATTTT; CDR3aa: CASSPGETDTQYF
len: 15; abundance: many; v_gene: TRBV20-1; d_gene: .; j_gene: TRBJ2-7; CDR3nt: TGCAGTGCGAGGCGATTCACGGGGCAGGGTGGCGAGCAGTACTTC; CDR3aa: CSARRFTGQGGEQYF
len: 16; abundance: many; v_gene: TRBV18; d_gene: TRBD2; j_gene: TRBJ2-1; CDR3nt: TGTGCCAGCTCACCCTCTCTAAGCGGGAGCCACAATGAGCAGTTCTTC; CDR3aa: CASSPSLSGSHNEQFF
len: 17; abundance: many; v_gene: TRBV7-9; d_gene: .; j_gene: TRBJ2-3; CDR3nt: TGTGCCAGCAGCCTAGGGAGTACGGGGGCGCGGACAGATACGCAGTATTTT; CDR3aa: CASSLGSTGARTDTQYF
len: 15; abundance: many; v_gene: TRBV20-1; d_gene: TRBD2; j_gene: TRBJ2-3; CDR3nt: TGCAGTGCCACTCAAAGGACTAGCGGGGGCGATAAAAAGTATTTT; CDR3aa: CSATQRTSGGDKKYF
len: 15; abundance: many; v_gene: TRBV7-9; d_gene: TRBD1; j_gene: TRBJ1-5; CDR3nt: TGTGCCAGCAGCTTAGGGACAGGTCCTAATCAGCCCCAGCATTTT; CDR3aa: CASSLGTGPNQPQHF
len: 14; abundance: many; v_gene: TRBV7-3; d_gene: TRBD1; j_gene: TRBJ2-1; CDR3nt: TGTGCCAGCAGCCTGCCAGGACAGGGCAATGAGCAGTTCTTC; CDR3aa: CASSLPGQGNEQFF
len: 17; abundance: many; v_gene: TRBV21-1; d_gene: .; j_gene: TRBJ1-1; CDR3nt: TGTGCCAGCAGCAAAGCGACAGGGCGAGTCATGAACACTGAAGCTTTCTTT; CDR3aa: CASSKATGRVMNTEAFF
len: 14; abundance: medium-sized; v_gene: TRBV7-2; d_gene: .; j_gene: TRBJ1-1; CDR3nt: TGTGCCAGCAGCCTAGGGCCTGCGAACACTGAAGCTTTCTTT; CDR3aa: CASSLGPANTEAFF
len: 14; abundance: many; v_gene: TRBV24-1; d_gene: TRBD1; j_gene: TRBJ1-4; CDR3nt: TGTGCCACCAGCCGACAGGGGGGACGGGAAAAACTGTTTTTT; CDR3aa: CATSRQGGREKLFF
len: 14; abundance: .; v_gene: TRBV20-1; d_gene: TRBD2; j_gene: TRBJ2-3; CDR3nt: TGCAGTGCCCCCGGGACTAGCGGTGCAGATACGCAGTATTTT; CDR3aa: CSAPGTSGADTQYF
len: 18; abundance: .; v_gene: TRBV27; d_gene: TRBD1; j_gene: TRBJ2-6; CDR3nt: TGTGCCAGCAGTACACCGGGACAGGGGGCGTCTGGGGCCAACGTCCTGACTTTC; CDR3aa: CASSTPGQGASGANVLTF
len: 13; abundance: many; v_gene: TRBV6-5; d_gene: TRBD1; j_gene: TRBJ2-7; CDR3nt: TGTGCCAGGCGGGACAGGCTTACCTACGAGCAGTACTTC; CDR3aa: CARRDRLTYEQYF
len: 14; abundance: many; v_gene: TRBV27; d_gene: .; j_gene: TRBJ2-7; CDR3nt: TGTGCCAGCAGCCGTAGCGGATTCTCCTACGAGCAGTACTTC; CDR3aa: CASSRSGFSYEQYF
len: 15; abundance: many; v_gene: TRBV18; d_gene: .; j_gene: TRBJ1-5; CDR3nt: TGTGCCAGCTCACCTTCAGCAGGGAGGAATCAGCCCCAGCATTTT; CDR3aa: CASSPSAGRNQPQHF
len: 15; abundance: many; v_gene: TRBV5-1; d_gene: TRBD1; j_gene: TRBJ2-7; CDR3nt: TGCGCCAGCAGCTTGACCGGGACAGGGGGCTACGAGCAGTACTTC; CDR3aa: CASSLTGTGGYEQYF
len: 14; abundance: few; v_gene: TRBV12-3/TRBV12-4; d_gene: .; j_gene: TRBJ2-3; CDR3nt: TGTGCCAGCAGTTTAGGACTAGAAACAGATACGCAGTATTTT; CDR3aa: CASSLGLETDTQYF
len: 13; abundance: many; v_gene: TRBV20-1; d_gene: TRBD2; j_gene: TRBJ2-4; CDR3nt: TGCAGTGCTAAAGCGGGGGGGCCGGACATTCAGTACTTC; CDR3aa: CSAKAGGPDIQYF
len: 16; abundance: many; v_gene: TRBV7-9; d_gene: TRBD1; j_gene: TRBJ2-5; CDR3nt: TGTGCCAGCAGCTTACCGGGACAGGGGGCCCAAGAGACCCAGTACTTC; CDR3aa: CASSLPGQGAQETQYF
len: 14; abundance: many; v_gene: TRBV12-3/TRBV12-4; d_gene: .; j_gene: TRBJ2-3; CDR3nt: TGTGCCAGCGATAGGGGGGGCGTGAGGGATACGCAGTATTTT; CDR3aa: CASDRGGVRDTQYF
len: 14; abundance: many; v_gene: TRBV29-1; d_gene: .; j_gene: TRBJ2-2; CDR3nt: TGCAGCGTCCTCCCGGGCGGGAACACCGGGGAGCTGTTTTTT; CDR3aa: CSVLPGGNTGELFF
len: 11; abundance: many; v_gene: TRBV11-1; d_gene: .; j_gene: TRBJ2-1; CDR3nt: TGTGCCAGCAGCTCCCTGGCTGAGCAGTTCTTC; CDR3aa: CASSSLAEQFF
len: 16; abundance: .; v_gene: TRBV18; d_gene: .; j_gene: TRBJ2-1; CDR3nt: TGTGCCAGCTCAACCATAGGACAGATCTACTACAATGAGCAGTTCTTC; CDR3aa: CASSTIGQIYYNEQFF
len: 14; abundance: .; v_gene: TRBV12-3/TRBV12-4; d_gene: .; j_gene: TRBJ2-6; CDR3nt: TGTGCCAGCAGTCCGGAGTGGGGGGCCAACGTCCTGACTTTC; CDR3aa: CASSPEWGANVLTF
len: 16; abundance: many; v_gene: TRBV12-3/TRBV12-4; d_gene: TRBD1; j_gene: TRBJ2-3; CDR3nt: TGTGCCAGCAGTTTAGGGACAGGAACTCCCACAGATACGCAGTATTTT; CDR3aa: CASSLGTGTPTDTQYF
len: 17; abundance: many; v_gene: TRBV12-5; d_gene: TRBD2; j_gene: TRBJ2-2; CDR3nt: TGTGCTAGTGGTTTGGTAATCTGGCTAGCGGACACCGGGGAGCTGTTTTTT; CDR3aa: CASGLVIWLADTGELFF
len: 19; abundance: many; v_gene: TRBV9; d_gene: TRBD1; j_gene: TRBJ2-1; CDR3nt: TGTGCCAGCAGCGCCGGGACAGGGCTCCTATTGGGGCCCTACAATGAGCAGTTCTTC; CDR3aa: CASSAGTGLLLGPYNEQFF
len: 15; abundance: medium-sized; v_gene: TRBV7-6; d_gene: TRBD2; j_gene: TRBJ2-7; CDR3nt: TGTGCCAGCAGCCCCGGTAGCGGGGGTACCTACGAGCAGTACTTC; CDR3aa: CASSPGSGGTYEQYF
len: 16; abundance: many; v_gene: TRBV9; d_gene: .; j_gene: TRBJ1-1; CDR3nt: TGTGCCAGCAGCGAGCTGGACCGAATCGCGGCCCCCGAAGCTTTCTTT; CDR3aa: CASSELDRIAAPEAFF
len: 15; abundance: many; v_gene: TRBV5-4; d_gene: .; j_gene: TRBJ2-7; CDR3nt: TGTGCCAGCAGTCGTCCAGGGGCGCAGGCCTACGAGCAGTACTTC; CDR3aa: CASSRPGAQAYEQYF
len: 13; abundance: many; v_gene: TRBV28; d_gene: TRBD2; j_gene: TRBJ2-1; CDR3nt: TGTGCCAGCAGACGTCCCGGACTAGGCTGGCAGTTCTTC; CDR3aa: CASRRPGLGWQFF
len: 14; abundance: many; v_gene: TRBV18; d_gene: .; j_gene: TRBJ1-1; CDR3nt: TGTGCCAGCTCACTGTGGGCCTGGAACACTGAAGCTTTCTTT; CDR3aa: CASSLWAWNTEAFF
len: 15; abundance: many; v_gene: TRBV27; d_gene: TRBD1; j_gene: TRBJ2-1; CDR3nt: TGTGCCAGCAGAATCCGGGACAGGGCATACAATGAGCAGTTCTTC; CDR3aa: CASRIRDRAYNEQFF
len: 13; abundance: many; v_gene: TRBV3-1; d_gene: .; j_gene: TRBJ2-7; CDR3nt: TGTGCCAGCAGCCAAAGGCGAGCCTACGAGCAGTACTTC; CDR3aa: CASSQRRAYEQYF
len: 14; abundance: many; v_gene: TRBV11-3; d_gene: .; j_gene: TRBJ1-4; CDR3nt: TGTGCCAGCAGCTTAGTCGGAGGGTTTGAAAAACTGTTTTTT; CDR3aa: CASSLVGGFEKLFF